Included here is one TCR beta chain sequence, with context. The assay was immunoSEQ multiplex PCR, and TCRdb's table has in-frame clones only and misses some. The data hold about 80,000 clones, with about 93% observed a single time. This specimen comes from a study of T cell changes during pregnancy in multiple sclerosis. The CDR3 totals 16 residues. Losses at the gene ends were 0 bases for V and 5 bases for J; bases not matched to a gene: 8. CDR1 SGHRS and CDR2 YFSETQ come from the germline V gene. The TCR originated in a female donor in good health, enrolled as a control in a pregnancy study. The gene calls are TRBV5-1 and TRBJ2-3; 8 nucleotides match TRBD1. The material was peripheral blood, obtained in the second trimester of pregnancy. DNA of the CDR3: TGCGCCAGCAGCTTGGCCGCAGGGGGGACAGGAGATACGCAGTATTTT. It yields the protein CASSLAAGGTGDTQYF. The full variable domain, its missing parts supplied by reference TRBV5-1 and TRBJ2-3, is KAGVTQTPRYLIKTRGQQVTLSCSPISGHRSVSWYQQTPGQGLQFLFEYFSETQRNKGNFPGRFSGRQFSNSRSEMNVSTLELGDSALYLCASSLAAGGTGDTQYFGPGTRLTVL.